The 14 T cell receptor beta chains reported below all come from one sample, sequenced in a study of T cells in Graves' hyperthyroidism and ophthalmopathy. Authors of the study amplified TCR beta CDR3 regions from RNA transcripts. The primer set for the first-round RT-PCR of the TCR CDR3 was HTBI. TCRdb passed the multiplex PCR reads through MiXCR, listing each CDR3 protein once. The sample shows about 640,000 distinct CDR3 sequences, roughly 20% of them seen only once. The sample taken for sequencing was blood. These receptors were obtained from a man aged 25 to 40 with Graves' ophthalmopathy.

This clonotype was counted many times. V and J are TRBV2 and TRBJ2-1, with D possibly being TRBD1 (6 bases). Trimming took off 2 bases at V and 0 bases at J, with 8 bases between the two ends. Germline V gene lookup returns CDR1 SNHLY and CDR2 FYNNEI. The CDR3 runs 15 residues. The CDR3 nucleotides read TGTGCCAGCAGTGAACTAGGGGGCTCCTACAATGAGCAGTTCTTC. It codes for CASSELGGSYNEQFF.

This chain uses TRBV28 with TRBJ2-7, with D unclear. This CDR3 is 14 amino acids long. The V gene lost 6 bases and the J gene lost 1 base, with 13 bases spanning the gap. Per the germline V gene, CDR1 is MDHEN and CDR2 is SYDVKM. The CDR3 bases are TGTGCCAGCAGAGGACCGTTCCCTTCCTACGAGCAGTACTTC. Its protein is CASRGPFPSYEQYF. The whole variable domain, filled in from reference TRBV28 and TRBJ2-7, reads DVKVTQSSRYLVKRTGEKVFLECVQDMDHENMFWYRQDPGLGLRLIYFSYDVKMKEKGDIPEGYSVSREKKERFSLILESASTNQTSMYLCASRGPFPSYEQYFGPGTRLTVT.

The rearrangement uses TRBV6-1 and TRBJ1-2, with 7 bases matching TRBD1. The CDR3 consists of 14 residues. CDR1 MNHNS and CDR2 SASEGT come from the germline V gene. V lost 5 bases, J lost 6 bases, and 9 bases stayed unmatched. In DNA, the CDR3 is TGTGCCAGCAGTAGACAGGGTAAAAGAAATGGCTACACCTTC. Translation: CASSRQGKRNGYTF.

This clonotype has a count of ten or more. This chain uses TRBV12-3 or TRBV12-4 with TRBJ1-2, with D perhaps matching TRBD1 (6 bases). This CDR3 has 12 residues. V lost 6 bases and J lost 5, with 10 bases in between. DNA for the CDR3: TGTGCCAGCAGCTACACAGGGTATGGCTACACCTTC. It specifies CASSYTGYGYTF.

The chain joins TRBV12-3 or TRBV12-4 to TRBJ2-2; D not certain. V was shortened by 3 bases and J by 1 base, with 15 bases between the two germline ends. This CDR3 contains 17 residues. DNA for the CDR3: TGTGCCAGCAGTTTCCCCTTATTAGATAGGAACACCGGGGAGCTGTTTTTT. It yields the protein CASSFPLLDRNTGELFF.

This clonotype has only a few counts. The chain carries TRBV27 and TRBJ1-2; 10 bases are a match to TRBD1. This CDR3 is 16 amino acids long. Germline lookup yields CDR1 MNHEY and CDR2 SMNVEV (reference sequence). V lost 2 bases and J lost 7; bases outside the gene matches: 10. This CDR3 reads CASSLLPDRGKGGYTF. The DNA of the CDR3 is TGTGCCAGCAGTTTACTTCCGGACAGGGGGAAGGGTGGCTACACCTTC.

The chain couples TRBV25-1 to TRBJ2-1, with a weak D call TRBD2 (5 bases). Germline-derived CDR1 and CDR2 are MGHDK and SYGVNS. The CDR3 loop spans 18 amino acids. Trimming shortened V by 1 base and J by 2 bases, and 18 bases separated the two germline ends. In nucleotides, the CDR3 is TGTGCCAGCAGTGAATCGACTCTACGGGGTTCGCCCTACAATGAGCAGTTCTTC. It yields the protein CASSESTLRGSPYNEQFF. Looking up the rest from reference TRBV25-1 and TRBJ2-1 gives the full variable domain: EADIYQTPRYLVIGTGKKITLECSQTMGHDKMYWYQQDPGMELHLIHYSYGVNSTEKGDLSSESTVSRIRTEHFPLTLESARPSHTSQYLCASSESTLRGSPYNEQFFGPGTRLTVL.

This chain connects TRBV5-1 to TRBJ2-3; 8 nucleotides align to TRBD1. In germline, CDR1 is SGHRS, CDR2 YFSETQ. The CDR3 is 15 residues long. The junction had 7 bases not matched to a gene; V was cut back by 2 bases and J by 5 bases. The CDR3 reads CASSFAQGAVDTQYF. CDR3 sequence (DNA): TGCGCCAGCAGCTTCGCCCAGGGGGCTGTAGATACGCAGTATTTT.

The sample holds a few counts of this clonotype. The chain carries TRBV28 and TRBJ1-5; D not certain. V shed 10 bases and J shed 3 bases, with 10 bases lying between them. The CDR3 extends over 12 amino acids. The germline V gene has CDR1 MDHEN and CDR2 SYDVKM. In nucleotides, the CDR3 is TGTGCCACCAGCCGCCCCAATCAGCCCCAGCATTTT. It codes for CATSRPNQPQHF.

At least ten counts were recorded for this clonotype. The gene calls are TRBV20-1 and TRBJ2-7; 10 bases agree with TRBD2. With V trimmed by 0 bases and J by 1 base, 6 bases remained unmatched. CDR1 is DFQATT, CDR2 SNEGSKA, per germline (reference sequence). The CDR3 runs to 16 residues. CDR3 DNA: TGCAGTGCTAGAGATCCCCGGACTAGCGGATCCTACGAGCAGTACTTC. Protein product: CSARDPRTSGSYEQYF.

About this clonotype: Mismatch with germline at one junction end may stem from a read error. The gene calls are TRBV7-2 and TRBJ2-1; D call uncertain. The CDR3 is 12 residues long. Germline-derived CDR1 and CDR2 are SGHTA and FQGNSA. In DNA form, the CDR3 reads TGTGCCAGCGGCTTCCCGCCGGTTGAGCAGTTCTTC. It translates to CASGFPPVEQFF.

This clonotype was found many times. The chain joins TRBV7-2 to TRBJ2-5, with TRBD2 as a possible D gene (6 bases). Trimming took 3 bases from V and 5 from J, leaving 13 bases between them. CDR3 length: 14 amino acids. Germline lookup yields CDR1 SGHTA and CDR2 FQGNSA. The chain's CDR3 is CASSLGGKGETQYF. The CDR3 coding sequence is TGTGCCAGCAGCTTGGGCGGGAAGGGTGAGACCCAGTACTTC.

This chain links TRBV4-2 with TRBJ2-7, with D perhaps matching TRBD1 (6 bases). Germline V gene data show CDR1 as LGHNA and CDR2 as YNFKEQ. This CDR3 is 13 amino acids long. V was pared by 2 bases and J by 4 bases, with 9 bases between. CDR3: CASSQNRVYEQYF. In nucleotides, the CDR3 is TGTGCCAGCAGCCAAAACAGGGTTTACGAGCAGTACTTC.

The chain is built from TRBV29-1 and TRBJ2-3; the match to TRBD1 covers 7 bases. With 6 bases clipped from V and 4 bases from J, the junction kept 7 bases outside the gene matches. The germline V gene has CDR1 SQVTM and CDR2 ANQGSEA. The length of the CDR3 is 13 residues. The CDR3 region has the DNA TGCAGCGTGCCCGGGACAGAAGCAGATACGCAGTATTTT. This translates into CSVPGTEADTQYF.